Sequencing of this TCR beta chain was carried out in a study of Graves' ophthalmopathy and Graves' hyperthyroidism. The wider study: Specimen type is peripheral blood, obtained at initial diagnosis before any treatment.

RNA served as the template for amplifying TCR beta CDR3 regions. The authors performed first-round RT-PCR with HTBI primers and then a second-round multiplex PCR. TCRdb re-called the multiplex PCR reads with MiXCR, one entry per CDR3 protein. The sample lists 240,000 or so distinct CDR3 sequences, less than 55% occurring once. Every ophthalmopathy donor presented moderate-to-severe activity, CAS ≥3, NOSPECS ≥4 and duration under 3 months. Clinical symptoms, serum thyroxine, TRAb, thyroid ultrasound and orbital computed tomography were relied on for diagnosis. Study-level results: In blood, most expanded thyroid clonotypes above 0.001 frequency were also detected.

The CDR3 totals 12 residues. Germline-derived CDR1 and CDR2 are ENHRY and SYGVKD. Of note for this clonotype: Its antigen remains unidentified. One junction end disagrees with the germline gene, perhaps due to a read error.

The sample consisted of peripheral blood. This sequence joins TRBV10-3 and TRBJ2-7; possible D gene TRBD2, 7 bases. The receptor's source is an adult man with Graves' ophthalmopathy. Written as DNA, the CDR3 is TGTGCCAGCAGTCCTTCAGGGGAGGGGCAGTACTTC. Its translation is CASSPSGEGQYF.